The 20 T cell receptor beta chains in this list originate from one sample, sequenced in a study of T-cell memory formation after mild COVID-19. TCRdb re-analysed the 5' RACE reads in MiXCR, keeping a single row per CDR3 protein. The repertoire includes roughly 580,000 distinct CDR3 sequences, about a sixth of them detected once, and around 12% sits in the top ten. The specimen was PBMCs or a T cell subset sorted from them (not recorded which). These receptor sequences come from an adult woman who had mild COVID-19 (a few samples of this study predate the infection). Cell type and time point are not known.

The rearrangement links TRBV20-1 to TRBJ2-7, with D perhaps matching TRBD1 (5 bases). There are 12 residues in the CDR3. The germline V gene has CDR1 DFQATT and CDR2 SNEGSKA (reference sequence). Trimming cost V 1 base and J 5 bases, with 9 bases left between them. CDR3 loop: CSARGRDHEQYF. CDR3 sequence (DNA): TGCAGTGCTAGAGGCAGGGATCACGAGCAGTACTTC.

This clonotype was counted only a few times. The rearrangement links TRBV6-6 to TRBJ2-5, with 9 bases that match TRBD1. Germline V lookup: CDR1 MNHNY, CDR2 SVGAGI (reference sequence). Trimming took 4 bases from V and 9 from J; bases not matched to a gene: 0. CDR3 size: 11 residues. Here the CDR3 DNA reads TGTGCCAGCAGTTGGACAGGGGCCCAGTACTTC. As protein: CASSWTGAQYF.

The chain combines TRBV7-8 with TRBJ2-1; 7 bases align to TRBD2. This CDR3 spans 16 amino acids. V lost 2 bases, J lost 8 bases, and 12 bases stayed unmatched. The V gene's germline CDR1 is SGHVS and CDR2 FQNEAQ. CDR3 DNA sequence: TGTGCCAGCAGCTTACCTCGGGGCGGGAGTCGTCATGAGCAGTTCTTC. Protein: CASSLPRGGSRHEQFF.

This clonotype was seen a few times. The V call is TRBV7-9, the J call TRBJ2-7, with 9 nucleotides matching TRBD1. Losses at the gene ends were 0 bases for V and 9 bases for J; bases not matched to a gene: 6. CDR1 is SEHNR and CDR2 is FQNEAQ in the germline V gene (reference sequence). There are 14 residues in the CDR3. In DNA form, the CDR3 reads TGTGCCAGCAGCTTAGCGGGACAGGGCGCGCGGCAGTACTTC. Residues: CASSLAGQGARQYF.

There are a few counts of this clonotype. The chain uses TRBV3-1 and TRBJ2-1; D ambiguous. CDR1 is LGHDT and CDR2 is YNNKEL in the germline V gene (reference sequence). This CDR3 has 14 amino acids. With 5 bases removed from V and 5 bases from J, the gap between germline ends came to 13 bases. The CDR3 protein is CASSYSTGDNEQFF. In nucleotides, the CDR3 is TGTGCCAGCAGCTATAGCACGGGTGACAATGAGCAGTTCTTC.

The V call is TRBV5-1, the J call TRBJ2-3; D gene ambiguous. Germline V gives CDR1 SGHRS, CDR2 YFSETQ. The germline V and J ends were trimmed by 4 bases and 6 bases, with 12 bases remaining between them. This CDR3 is built from 13 residues. The CDR3 DNA sequence: TGCGCCAGCAGCGCCCTGTTTGGGGATACGCAGTATTTT. Translated: CASSALFGDTQYF.

This sequence joins TRBV20-1 and TRBJ2-3, with 9 positions matching TRBD2. The V gene's germline CDR1 is DFQATT and CDR2 SNEGSKA (reference sequence). V lost 2 bases and J lost 4; bases outside the gene matches: 13. The CDR3 is 17 residues long. The CDR3 sequence is CSARPWREGRPSDTQYF. CDR3 coding DNA: TGCAGTGCTAGACCATGGCGGGAGGGCCGTCCTTCAGATACGCAGTATTTT.

V and J are TRBV4-3 and TRBJ1-1; the match to TRBD1 covers 9 bases. V lost 1 base, J lost 3 bases, and 12 bases stayed unmatched. Looked up from germline, CDR1 is LGHNA and CDR2 is YSLEER. The CDR3 has 18 amino acids. The CDR3 DNA is TGCGCCAGCAGCCAAGGGAGAGGGGACAGGGCTGGCGACACTGAAGCTTTCTTT. Protein: CASSQGRGDRAGDTEAFF.

This clonotype has a handful of counts. The CDR3 protein is CARDRENTGELFF. CDR3 nucleotides: TGTGCCCGGGACAGGGAGAACACCGGGGAGCTGTTTTTT. This chain joins TRBV2 and TRBJ2-2; 9 bases agree with TRBD1. Germline CDR1 SNHLY, CDR2 FYNNEI. The CDR3 is 13 residues long. With V trimmed by 11 bases and J by 1 base, 2 bases remained unmatched.

J is TRBJ1-3 and V is TRBV15, with 7 bases identical to TRBD1. The V gene's germline CDR1 is LNHNV and CDR2 YYDKDF (reference sequence). The length of the CDR3 is 14 residues. V shed 5 bases, J shed 2 bases, and the junction held 3 bases outside the gene matches. The CDR3 nucleotides are TGTGCCACCAGCGACAGGGACACTGGAAACACCATATATTTT. Protein sequence: CATSDRDTGNTIYF.

V and J are TRBV27 and TRBJ1-1; TRBD1 matches at 9 bases. There are 14 residues in the CDR3. Germline assignment: CDR1 MNHEY and CDR2 SMNVEV (reference sequence). V shed 5 bases and J 7 bases; nucleotides not matched to a gene: 8. The CDR3 sequence is CASSPTGGTLEAFF. CDR3 bases: TGTGCCAGCAGTCCGACAGGGGGTACTCTTGAAGCTTTCTTT.

This clonotype was found a few times. CDR3 DNA: TGTGCCAGCAGCCCCAGGGGGATGGCTTATTCCTATAATTCACCCCTCCACTTT. Its protein is CASSPRGMAYSYNSPLHF. The chain recombines TRBV6-6 with TRBJ1-6; 7 nucleotides match TRBD1. Trimming removed 6 bases from V and 1 base from J; junction bases left unmatched: 12. From germline, CDR1 is MNHNY and CDR2 SVGAGI (reference sequence). The CDR3 is 18 residues long.

The V call is TRBV6-6, the J call TRBJ2-7, with D possibly TRBD1 on 6 matching bases. The V and J ends lost 10 bases and 0 bases respectively, with 19 bases between them. Germline values: CDR1 MNHNY, CDR2 SVGAGI (reference sequence). The length of the CDR3 is 15 residues. CDR3 residues: CATRLDRQSSYEQYF. The CDR3, as DNA: TGTGCCACCAGATTGGACAGACAGAGCTCCTACGAGCAGTACTTC.

This clonotype came up a few times. Written as DNA, the CDR3 is TGTGCCAGCAGCTCGCCCTCACAGGGGCTGAGGGAGCAGTACTTC. Translation gives CASSSPSQGLREQYF. This rearrangement joins TRBV5-6 to TRBJ2-7; 7 positions agree with TRBD1. Losses at the gene ends were 3 bases for V and 7 bases for J; bases not matched to a gene: 13. Germline V CDR1 and CDR2: SGHDT, YYEEEE. This CDR3 comprises 15 residues.

Ten or more counts support this clonotype. The V call is TRBV5-1, the J call TRBJ2-1; 11 bases map to TRBD1. CDR1 and CDR2 (germline): SGHRS, YFSETQ. The V and J ends lost 4 bases and 3 bases, in that order; junction bases with no gene match: 6. The CDR3 loop spans 16 amino acids. The CDR3 DNA is TGCGCCAGCAGCGCCGGACAGGGGGCCGGCTACAATGAGCAGTTCTTC. The encoded protein is CASSAGQGAGYNEQFF. Supplemented by reference TRBV5-1 and TRBJ2-1, the full variable domain reads KAGVTQTPRYLIKTRGQQVTLSCSPISGHRSVSWYQQTPGQGLQFLFEYFSETQRNKGNFPGRFSGRQFSNSRSEMNVSTLELGDSALYLCASSAGQGAGYNEQFFGPGTRLTVL.

This clonotype has only a few counts. V gene TRBV7-2 combines with J gene TRBJ2-7; 10 nucleotides line up with TRBD2. Per the germline V gene, CDR1 is SGHTA and CDR2 is FQGNSA. J lost 3 bases, V lost 3 bases, and 5 bases had no gene match. CDR3 length: 15 amino acids. The CDR3 region has the DNA TGTGCCAGCAGCTTCGGACTAGCGGTCCGCTACGAGCAGTACTTC. Translating it yields CASSFGLAVRYEQYF.

The J gene is TRBJ2-3, the V gene TRBV6-1; D gene unclear. Trimming pared 3 bases from V and 0 bases from J, leaving 16 bases between. Germline V gives CDR1 MNHNS, CDR2 SASEGT. The CDR3 extends over 17 amino acids. This CDR3 is CASSDTWAGSSTDTQYF. The CDR3 nucleotides are TGTGCCAGCAGTGATACGTGGGCTGGAAGCAGCACAGATACGCAGTATTTT.

This chain uses TRBV6-5 with TRBJ2-7; weak D call: TRBD1 (5 bases). The length of the CDR3 is 12 residues. Germline V lookup: CDR1 MNHEY, CDR2 SVGAGI. The ends were cut back, 2 bases at V and 12 bases at J, with 14 bases in the middle. CDR3 sequence reads: CASSYADTGLYF. CDR3 nucleotides: TGTGCCAGCAGTTACGCAGATACAGGTCTGTACTTC.

There are a few counts of this clonotype. The chain employs TRBV6-6 and TRBJ2-1, with 7 bases lining up with TRBD2. Germline CDR1 and CDR2: MNHNY and SVGAGI (reference sequence). CDR3 length equals 14 residues. V lost 2 bases and J lost 5; bases outside the gene matches: 3. In nucleotides, the CDR3 is TGTGCCAGCAGTTACCGGGGGGAGGACAATGAGCAGTTCTTC. This translates into CASSYRGEDNEQFF.

This clonotype was recorded a few times. This rearrangement joins TRBV12-5 to TRBJ2-2; the D gene is possibly TRBD2 (6 bases). V was shortened by 5 bases and J by 5 bases, with 15 bases between the two germline ends. Germline V lookup: CDR1 LGHNT, CDR2 FRNRAP. The CDR3 consists of 15 residues. CDR3 amino acids: CASGPPGSGTGELFF. Here the CDR3 DNA reads TGTGCTAGTGGTCCTCCAGGGAGCGGGACCGGGGAGCTGTTTTTT.